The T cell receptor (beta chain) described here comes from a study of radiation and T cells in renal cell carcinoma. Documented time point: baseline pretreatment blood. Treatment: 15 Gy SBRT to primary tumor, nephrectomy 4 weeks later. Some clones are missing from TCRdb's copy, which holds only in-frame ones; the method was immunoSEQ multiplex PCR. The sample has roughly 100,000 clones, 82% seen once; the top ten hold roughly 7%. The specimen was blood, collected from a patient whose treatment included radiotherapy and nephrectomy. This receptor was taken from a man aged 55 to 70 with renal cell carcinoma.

CDR3 bases: TGCAGCGTTGTAGCCGGGAGCGGTGAGCAGTACTTC. Translating it yields CSVVAGSGEQYF. The chain is built from TRBV29-1 and TRBJ2-7; the D gene is possibly TRBD2 (6 bases). V dropped 4 bases and J dropped 7 bases, with 14 bases sitting between them. The length of the CDR3 is 12 residues. The V gene's germline CDR1 is SQVTM and CDR2 ANQGSEA.